This TCR beta chain was observed in a study of tumor-infiltrating lymphocytes in primary liver carcinoma. The count of this clonotype is one. The junction differs from germline at one of its ends, possibly a read error. This CDR3 comprises 13 residues. CDR1 and CDR2 from the germline V gene are MNHNY and SVGAGI (reference sequence). Taking about 18-32 mg of unsorted bulk tissue, the authors co-extracted RNA and DNA. From approximately 490 ng total RNA, TCR beta cDNA was generated with a primer in the constant region. Employing slightly modified ARM-PCR, three nested multiplex PCR rounds were run, and these gave rise to the TCR beta libraries. Both of the initial two PCR rounds ran for about 11 cycles and employed TRBV1-TRBV30 forward primers alongside a C-beta reverse primer. MiXCR, run by TCRdb on the multiplex PCR reads, gives a single entry per CDR3 protein. The sample yields about 120,000 distinct CDR3 sequences, roughly 75% seen once.

The rearrangement joins TRBV6-6 to TRBJ1-1; possible D gene TRBD1, 5 bases. Sequenced sample: tumor-adjacent normal liver tissue. This sequence originates from a woman aged 55-75 years with primary liver carcinoma and hepatitis B virus infection. DNA of the CDR3: TGTGCCAGCAGTTACGGGGGTAGCATTGAAGCTTCCTTT. Protein product: CASSYGGSIEASF.